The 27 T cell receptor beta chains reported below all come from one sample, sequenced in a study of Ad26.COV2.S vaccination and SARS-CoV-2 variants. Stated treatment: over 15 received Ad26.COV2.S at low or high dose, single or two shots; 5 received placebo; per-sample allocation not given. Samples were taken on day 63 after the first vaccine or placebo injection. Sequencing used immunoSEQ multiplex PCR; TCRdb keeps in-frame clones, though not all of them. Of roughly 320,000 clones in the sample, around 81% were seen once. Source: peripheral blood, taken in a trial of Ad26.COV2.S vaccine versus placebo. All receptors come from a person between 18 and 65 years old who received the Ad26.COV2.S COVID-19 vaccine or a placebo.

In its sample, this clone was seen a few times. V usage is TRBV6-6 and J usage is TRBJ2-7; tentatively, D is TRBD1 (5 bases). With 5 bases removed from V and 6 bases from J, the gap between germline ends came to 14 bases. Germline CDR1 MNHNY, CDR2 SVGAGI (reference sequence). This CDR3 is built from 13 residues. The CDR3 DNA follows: TGTGCCAGCAGTCAATCTAGGGGCCCCGAGCAGTACTTC. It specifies CASSQSRGPEQYF.

CDR3 residues: CSVVALYGYTF. In nucleotides, the CDR3 is TGCAGCGTTGTTGCGCTCTATGGCTACACCTTC. This sequence joins TRBV29-1 and TRBJ1-2; no definite D call. CDR1 and CDR2 (germline): SQVTM, ANQGSEA. There are 11 residues in the CDR3. With 4 bases removed from V and 4 bases from J, the gap between germline ends came to 7 bases.

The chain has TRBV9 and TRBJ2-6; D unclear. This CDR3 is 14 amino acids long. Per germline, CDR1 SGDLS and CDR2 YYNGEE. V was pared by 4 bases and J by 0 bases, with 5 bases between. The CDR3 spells CASSLTSGANVLTF. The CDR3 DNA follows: TGTGCCAGCAGCCTGACCTCTGGGGCCAACGTCCTGACTTTC.

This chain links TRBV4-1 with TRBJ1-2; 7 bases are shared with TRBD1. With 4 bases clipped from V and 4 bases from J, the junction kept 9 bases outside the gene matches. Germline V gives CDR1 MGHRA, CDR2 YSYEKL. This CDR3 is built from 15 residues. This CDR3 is CASSPKDGTVYGYTF. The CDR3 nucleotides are TGCGCCAGCAGCCCGAAGGACGGGACAGTCTATGGCTACACCTTC.

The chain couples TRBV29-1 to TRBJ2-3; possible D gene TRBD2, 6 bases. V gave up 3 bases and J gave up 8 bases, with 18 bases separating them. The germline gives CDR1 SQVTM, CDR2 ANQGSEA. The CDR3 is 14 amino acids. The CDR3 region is CSVEEGGRPGTQYF. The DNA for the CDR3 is TGCAGCGTTGAGGAAGGAGGGCGCCCTGGTACGCAGTATTTT.

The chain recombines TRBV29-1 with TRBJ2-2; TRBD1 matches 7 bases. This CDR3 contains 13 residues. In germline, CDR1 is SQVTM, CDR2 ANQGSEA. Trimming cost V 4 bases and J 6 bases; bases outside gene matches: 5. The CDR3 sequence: CSVGTGWAGELFF. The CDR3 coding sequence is TGCAGCGTTGGGACAGGATGGGCCGGGGAGCTGTTTTTT.

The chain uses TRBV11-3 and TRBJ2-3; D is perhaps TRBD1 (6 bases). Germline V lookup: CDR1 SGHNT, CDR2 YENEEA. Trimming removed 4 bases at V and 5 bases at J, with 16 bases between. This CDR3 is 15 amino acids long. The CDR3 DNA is TGTGCCAGCAGCTCACACAGGGTTCAAGAAGATACGCAGTATTTT. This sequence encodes CASSSHRVQEDTQYF. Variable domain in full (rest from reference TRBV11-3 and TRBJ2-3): EAGVVQSPRYKIIEKKQPVAFWCNPISGHNTLYWYLQNLGQGPELLIRYENEEAVDDSQLPKDRFSAERLKGVDSTLKIQPAELGDSAVYLCASSSHRVQEDTQYFGPGTRLTVL.

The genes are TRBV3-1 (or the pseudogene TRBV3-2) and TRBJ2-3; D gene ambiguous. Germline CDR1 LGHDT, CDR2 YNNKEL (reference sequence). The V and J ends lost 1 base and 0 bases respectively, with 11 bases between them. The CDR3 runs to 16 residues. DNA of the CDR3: TGTGCCAGCAGCCAAGTGCCCGACTCTAGCACAGATACGCAGTATTTT. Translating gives CASSQVPDSSTDTQYF.

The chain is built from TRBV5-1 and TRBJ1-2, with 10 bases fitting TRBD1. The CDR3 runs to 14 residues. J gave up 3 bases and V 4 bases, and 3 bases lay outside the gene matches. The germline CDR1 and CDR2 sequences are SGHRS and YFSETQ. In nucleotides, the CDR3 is TGCGCCAGCAGCCTGGGACAGGGGTACTATGGCTACACCTTC. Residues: CASSLGQGYYGYTF.

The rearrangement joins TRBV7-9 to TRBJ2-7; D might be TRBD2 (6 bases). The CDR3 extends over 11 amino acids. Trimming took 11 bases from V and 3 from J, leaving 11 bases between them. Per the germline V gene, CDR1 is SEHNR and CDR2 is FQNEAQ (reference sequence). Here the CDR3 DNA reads TGTGCCTGGGGAGGAGGCTACGAGCAGTACTTC. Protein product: CAWGGGYEQYF.

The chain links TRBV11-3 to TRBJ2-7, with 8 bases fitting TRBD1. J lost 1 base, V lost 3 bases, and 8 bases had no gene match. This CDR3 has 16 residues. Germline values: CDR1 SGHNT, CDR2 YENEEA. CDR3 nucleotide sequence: TGTGCCAGCAGCTTCGCTGACAGGGGACCTTCCTACGAGCAGTACTTC. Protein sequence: CASSFADRGPSYEQYF.

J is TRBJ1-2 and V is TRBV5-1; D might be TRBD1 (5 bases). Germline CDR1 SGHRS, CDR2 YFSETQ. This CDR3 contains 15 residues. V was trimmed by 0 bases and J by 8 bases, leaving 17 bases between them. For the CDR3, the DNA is TGCGCCAGCAGCTTGGAGGGCTTCGTCGGGGACGGCTACACCTTC. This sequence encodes CASSLEGFVGDGYTF.

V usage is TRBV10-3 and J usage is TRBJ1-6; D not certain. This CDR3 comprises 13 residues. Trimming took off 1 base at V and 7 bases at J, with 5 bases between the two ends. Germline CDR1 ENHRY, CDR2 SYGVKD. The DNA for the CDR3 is TGTGCCATCAGTGAGTGGGCCAATTCACCCCTCCACTTT. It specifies CAISEWANSPLHF.

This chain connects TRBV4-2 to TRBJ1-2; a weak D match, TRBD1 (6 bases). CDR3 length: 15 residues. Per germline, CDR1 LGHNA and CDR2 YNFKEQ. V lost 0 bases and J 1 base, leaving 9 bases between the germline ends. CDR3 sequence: CASSQDRTVNYGYTF. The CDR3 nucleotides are TGTGCCAGCAGCCAAGATCGGACAGTTAACTATGGCTACACCTTC.

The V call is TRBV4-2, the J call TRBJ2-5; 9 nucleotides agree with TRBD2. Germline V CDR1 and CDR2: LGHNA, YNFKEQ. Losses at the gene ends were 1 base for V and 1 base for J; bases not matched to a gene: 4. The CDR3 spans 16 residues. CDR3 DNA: TGTGCCAGCAGCCAAGCTAGCGGGGACGTCCAAGAGACCCAGTACTTC. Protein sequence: CASSQASGDVQETQYF.

The chain's CDR3 is CAISLTGTTTEAFF. The CDR3 DNA is TGTGCCATCAGTCTGACAGGGACGACCACTGAAGCTTTCTTT. The chain has TRBV10-3 and TRBJ1-1; 7 bases map to TRBD1. The CDR3 spans 14 residues. With 5 bases clipped from V and 4 bases from J, the junction kept 7 bases outside the gene matches. The germline gives CDR1 ENHRY, CDR2 SYGVKD.

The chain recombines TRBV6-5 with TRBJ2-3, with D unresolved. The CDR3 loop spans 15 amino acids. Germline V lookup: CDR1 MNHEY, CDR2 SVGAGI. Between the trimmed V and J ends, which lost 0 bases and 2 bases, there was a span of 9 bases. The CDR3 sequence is CASSYSQQSTDTQYF. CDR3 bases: TGTGCCAGCAGTTACTCCCAACAGTCCACAGATACGCAGTATTTT.

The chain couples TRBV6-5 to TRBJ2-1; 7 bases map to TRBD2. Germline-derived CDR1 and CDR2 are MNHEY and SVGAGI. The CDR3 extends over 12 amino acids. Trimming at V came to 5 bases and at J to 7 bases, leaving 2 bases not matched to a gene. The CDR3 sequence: CASSRTSNEQFF. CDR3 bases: TGTGCCAGCAGTAGGACTAGTAATGAGCAGTTCTTC.

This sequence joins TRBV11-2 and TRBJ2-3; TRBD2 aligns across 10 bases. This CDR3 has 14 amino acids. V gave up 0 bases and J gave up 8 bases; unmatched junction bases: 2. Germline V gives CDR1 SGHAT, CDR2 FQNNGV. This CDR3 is CASSLDRLAGTQYF. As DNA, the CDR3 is TGTGCCAGCAGCTTAGACCGACTAGCGGGTACGCAGTATTTT.

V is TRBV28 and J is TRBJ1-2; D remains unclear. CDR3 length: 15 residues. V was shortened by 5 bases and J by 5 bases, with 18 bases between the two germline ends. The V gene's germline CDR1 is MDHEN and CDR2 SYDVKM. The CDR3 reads CASSPPRGGPYGYTF. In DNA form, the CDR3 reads TGTGCCAGCAGTCCCCCGCGAGGAGGCCCTTATGGCTACACCTTC.

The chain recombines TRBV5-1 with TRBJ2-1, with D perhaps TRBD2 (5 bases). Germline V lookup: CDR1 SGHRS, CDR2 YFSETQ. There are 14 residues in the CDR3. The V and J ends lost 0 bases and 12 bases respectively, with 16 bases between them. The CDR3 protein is CASSLEGAVPLQFF. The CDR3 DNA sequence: TGCGCCAGCAGCTTGGAGGGAGCTGTCCCCCTGCAGTTCTTC. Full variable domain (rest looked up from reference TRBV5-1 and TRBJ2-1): KAGVTQTPRYLIKTRGQQVTLSCSPISGHRSVSWYQQTPGQGLQFLFEYFSETQRNKGNFPGRFSGRQFSNSRSEMNVSTLELGDSALYLCASSLEGAVPLQFFGPGTRLTVL.

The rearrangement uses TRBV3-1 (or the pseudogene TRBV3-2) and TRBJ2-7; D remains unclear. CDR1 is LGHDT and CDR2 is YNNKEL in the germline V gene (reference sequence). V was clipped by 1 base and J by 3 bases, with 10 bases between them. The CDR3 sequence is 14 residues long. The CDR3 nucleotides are TGTGCCAGCAGCCAAGGGCAGATGCTCTACGAGCAGTACTTC. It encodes CASSQGQMLYEQYF.

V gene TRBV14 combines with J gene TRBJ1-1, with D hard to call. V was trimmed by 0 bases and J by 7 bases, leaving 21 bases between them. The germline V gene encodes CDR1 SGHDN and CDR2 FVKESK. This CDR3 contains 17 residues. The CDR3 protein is CASSQDLGWTKDGEAFF. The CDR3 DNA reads TGTGCCAGCAGCCAAGATCTAGGCTGGACGAAAGATGGTGAAGCTTTCTTT.

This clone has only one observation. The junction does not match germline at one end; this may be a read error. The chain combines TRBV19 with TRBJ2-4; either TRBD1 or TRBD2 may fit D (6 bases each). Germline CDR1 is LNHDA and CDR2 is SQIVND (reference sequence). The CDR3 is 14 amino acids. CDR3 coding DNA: TGTGCCAGTAGTATGAGGGTGGGGGGCCCTGAAGCCTCCTTC. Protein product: CASSMRVGGPEASF. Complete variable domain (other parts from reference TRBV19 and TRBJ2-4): DGGITQSPKYLFRKEGQNVTLSCEQNLNHDAMYWYRQDPGQGLRLIYYSQIVNDFQKGDIAEGYSVSREKKESFPLTVTSAQKNPTAFYLCASSMRVGGPEASFGAGTRLSVL.

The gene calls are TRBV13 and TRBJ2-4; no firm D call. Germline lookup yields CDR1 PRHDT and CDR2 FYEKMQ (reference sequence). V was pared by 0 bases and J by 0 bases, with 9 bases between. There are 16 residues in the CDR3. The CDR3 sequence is CASSLGQTLAKNIQYF. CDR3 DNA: TGTGCCAGCAGCTTAGGGCAGACCCTAGCCAAAAACATTCAGTACTTC. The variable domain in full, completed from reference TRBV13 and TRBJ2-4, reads AAGVIQSPRHLIKEKRETATLKCYPIPRHDTVYWYQQGPGQDPQFLISFYEKMQSDKGSIPDRFSAQQFSDYHSELNMSSLELGDSALYFCASSLGQTLAKNIQYFGAGTRLSVL.

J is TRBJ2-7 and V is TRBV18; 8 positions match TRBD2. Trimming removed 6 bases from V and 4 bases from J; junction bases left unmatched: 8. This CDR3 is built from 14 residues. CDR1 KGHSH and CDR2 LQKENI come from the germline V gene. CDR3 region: CASSPGGGLYEQYF. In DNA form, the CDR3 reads TGTGCCAGCTCCCCCGGGGGGGGGCTATACGAGCAGTACTTC.

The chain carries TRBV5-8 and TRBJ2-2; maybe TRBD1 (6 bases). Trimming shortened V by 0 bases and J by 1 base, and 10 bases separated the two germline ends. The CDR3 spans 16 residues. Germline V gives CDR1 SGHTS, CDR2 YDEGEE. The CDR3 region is CASSLGTDLNTGELFF. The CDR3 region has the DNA TGTGCCAGCAGCTTGGGGACAGACTTGAACACCGGGGAGCTGTTTTTT.